The 25 T cell receptor beta chains presented below share a single source sample, sequenced in a study of regulatory T cells in long-lasting Graves disease. Time point given: persistent/refractory GD, antithyroid drugs over 5 years with positive TRAb. Researchers made the TCR library from RNA that was extracted from PBMCs. Relying on iRepertoire HTBI primers and Arm-PCR of CDR3 regions, the team built TCR beta libraries. One entry per CDR3 protein, called by TCRdb with MiXCR from the multiplex PCR reads. The sample consists of approximately 690,000 distinct CDR3 sequences, about 30% of them appearing once. The specimen comprised peripheral blood mononuclear cells (PBMCs), sampled when the disease was refractory, from a patient treated with antithyroid drugs. Receptors were obtained from a female donor with Graves disease.

The gene calls are TRBV5-6 and TRBJ1-2; a possible D gene is TRBD1 (6 bases). Per germline, CDR1 SGHDT and CDR2 YYEEEE. CDR3 length equals 18 residues. V was clipped by 1 base and J by 7 bases, with 26 bases between them. The CDR3 sequence: CASSLRGAGGLAVGGYTF. CDR3 bases: TGTGCCAGCAGCTTGCGGGGGGCGGGGGGCCTGGCGGTTGGTGGCTACACCTTC.

This clonotype came up a few times. V usage is TRBV3-1 and J usage is TRBJ1-5, with no clear D. Deletions cut 2 bases from V and 9 bases from J, with 8 bases between. This CDR3 contains 12 residues. The germline gives CDR1 LGHDT, CDR2 YNNKEL (reference sequence). The CDR3 reads CASSQSDRPQHF. Here the CDR3 DNA reads TGTGCCAGCAGCCAATCCGATCGGCCCCAGCATTTT. Full variable domain (remainder filled in from reference TRBV3-1 and TRBJ1-5): DTAVSQTPKYLVTQMGNDKSIKCEQNLGHDTMYWYKQDSKKFLKIMFSYNNKELIINETVPNRFSPKSPDKAHLNLHINSLELGDSAVYFCASSQSDRPQHFGDGTRLSIL.

This clonotype was observed a handful of times. The J gene is TRBJ1-2, the V gene TRBV10-3; D is unclear. Germline V lookup: CDR1 ENHRY, CDR2 SYGVKD. This CDR3 has 11 amino acids. With 2 bases removed from V and 8 bases from J, the gap between germline ends came to 6 bases. The CDR3 loop reads CAISERAGYTF. The DNA for the CDR3 is TGTGCCATCAGTGAGCGGGCCGGCTACACCTTC.

The chain joins TRBV7-3 to TRBJ2-6; no clear D. There are 19 residues in the CDR3. Germline CDR1 is SGHTA and CDR2 is FQGTGA. V was cut by 5 bases and J by 0 bases, with 20 bases left in between. CDR3 loop: CASSTRIPDRSSGANVLTF. The CDR3, as DNA: TGTGCCAGCAGCACGAGAATCCCGGACCGAAGCTCTGGGGCCAACGTCCTGACTTTC.

This clonotype was seen a handful of times. The CDR3 spells CASSLDTGRAINEQFF. CDR3 nucleotides: TGCGCCAGCAGCTTGGATACAGGGCGGGCCATCAATGAGCAGTTCTTC. V and J are TRBV5-1 and TRBJ2-1, with D possibly being TRBD1 (6 bases). This CDR3 contains 16 residues. The V end lost 0 bases, the J end lost 6 bases, and 16 bases lay between the germline ends. Germline V gene lookup returns CDR1 SGHRS and CDR2 YFSETQ.

This clonotype was counted a few times. The chain combines TRBV6-1 with TRBJ1-6, with a possible D match to TRBD1 (5 bases). The germline V gene encodes CDR1 MNHNS and CDR2 SASEGT. This CDR3 has 14 amino acids. Deletions cut 6 bases from V and 5 bases from J, with 11 bases between. For the CDR3, the DNA is TGTGCCAGCAGCCTCAAACAGGATAATTCACCCCTCCACTTT. This translates into CASSLKQDNSPLHF.

In its sample, this clonotype was seen a few times. J is TRBJ1-2 and V is TRBV6-1; D may be TRBD1 (6 bases). The germline CDR1 and CDR2 sequences are MNHNS and SASEGT. The CDR3 runs to 15 residues. Trimming stripped 7 bases from V and 0 bases from J, with 15 bases between. The CDR3 here is CASIQGTATNYGYTF. The CDR3 coding sequence is TGTGCCAGCATCCAGGGGACTGCCACTAACTATGGCTACACCTTC.

The chain uses TRBV19 and TRBJ1-2; D gene ambiguous. Germline-derived CDR1 and CDR2 are LNHDA and SQIVND (reference sequence). This CDR3 has 15 residues. Trimming removed 3 bases from V and 2 bases from J, with 13 bases in between. The CDR3 DNA is TGTGCCAGTAGTATGCTAGGGTTGGCGAACTATGGCTACACCTTC. It encodes CASSMLGLANYGYTF.

About this clonotype: Since the CDR3 does not end with the conserved phenylalanine or tryptophan, this likely comes from a read error. The chain has TRBV6-1 and TRBJ1-6, with D perhaps matching TRBD1 (5 bases). This CDR3 is built from 18 residues. The V end was cut by 1 base, the J end by 0 bases, with 13 bases between. CDR1 MNHNS and CDR2 SASEGT come from the germline V gene. This chain's CDR3 is CASSEEGRQGSYNSPLHL. The CDR3 bases are TGTGCCAGCAGTGAAGAGGGTCGGCAGGGCTCCTATAATTCACCCCTCCACCTT.

The V and J genes are TRBV6-1 and TRBJ1-5, with D perhaps matching TRBD1 (6 bases). Looked up from germline, CDR1 is MNHNS and CDR2 is SASEGT. This CDR3 has 16 residues. V lost 3 bases to trimming and J lost 5 bases, with 17 bases between them. In DNA, the CDR3 is TGTGCCAGCAGTGACCTTTCAGGGGTCAGGGATCAGCCCCAGCATTTT. This sequence encodes CASSDLSGVRDQPQHF.

The chain joins TRBV11-1 to TRBJ1-2; 10 bases line up with TRBD1. In germline, CDR1 is SGHAT, CDR2 FQDESV (reference sequence). Trimming at V came to 1 base and at J to 7 bases, leaving 3 bases not matched to a gene. The CDR3 is made up of 14 amino acids. The CDR3 reads CASSLDGTGAGYTF. The CDR3 DNA is TGTGCCAGCAGCTTAGACGGGACAGGGGCTGGCTACACCTTC.

This clonotype was found once. This chain joins TRBV7-9 and TRBJ2-7, with 7 bases aligning to TRBD2. This CDR3 spans 16 amino acids. Germline CDR1 SEHNR, CDR2 FQNEAQ (reference sequence). V was pared by 0 bases and J by 3 bases, with 8 bases of the junction left unmatched. DNA for the CDR3: TGTGCCAGCAGCTTAGCACCGACTAGCTATCGCTACGAGCAGTACTTC. Protein: CASSLAPTSYRYEQYF.

Of note for this clonotype: Likely a read error: the CDR3 ends without its conserved phenylalanine or tryptophan. CDR3 in DNA: TGTGCCAGCAGGGGGCTAGTCGGACAGGGGGTGAACACTGAAGCTTTCTCT. This gives the protein CASRGLVGQGVNTEAFS. This chain joins TRBV28 and TRBJ1-1; 10 positions match TRBD1. The CDR3 has 17 residues. Germline CDR1 is MDHEN and CDR2 is SYDVKM. V lost 6 bases to trimming and J lost 0 bases; unmatched junction nucleotides: 10.

This clonotype was observed a handful of times. The chain links TRBV7-9 to TRBJ2-7; a weak D match, TRBD1 (5 bases). V was clipped by 5 bases and J by 4 bases, with 18 bases between them. The germline V gene encodes CDR1 SEHNR and CDR2 FQNEAQ (reference sequence). The CDR3 contains 15 residues. The CDR3 loop reads CASSPPQGPAYEQYF. The CDR3 DNA reads as TGTGCCAGCAGCCCCCCGCAGGGCCCGGCGTACGAGCAGTACTTC.

This clonotype was observed a handful of times. The gene calls are TRBV19 and TRBJ1-2; the D gene is possibly TRBD1 (5 bases). Trimming cost V 4 bases and J 8 bases, with 23 bases left between them. Germline V gene data show CDR1 as LNHDA and CDR2 as SQIVND (reference sequence). The CDR3 extends over 16 amino acids. CDR3 residues: CASSTPRDGGTGGYTF. The CDR3 DNA reads as TGTGCCAGTAGTACCCCGAGGGACGGGGGTACTGGGGGCTACACCTTC.

The chain links TRBV6-5 to TRBJ1-6, with 8 positions matching TRBD1. This CDR3 comprises 14 residues. Trimming took 2 bases from V and 7 from J; bases not matched to a gene: 1. Germline CDR1 is MNHEY and CDR2 is SVGAGI. The CDR3 DNA reads as TGTGCCAGCAGTTACAGGGACAGGAATTCACCCCTCCACTTT. Translated: CASSYRDRNSPLHF.

This clonotype has more than one count but fewer than ten. The CDR3 DNA follows: TGTGCCAGCAGCCCTCGACGGATCTCTGGAAACACCATATATTTT. Residues: CASSPRRISGNTIYF. The chain is built from TRBV7-3 and TRBJ1-3; D uncertain. V lost 5 bases to trimming and J lost 0 bases, with 11 bases between them. The CDR3 covers 15 residues. Germline values: CDR1 SGHTA, CDR2 FQGTGA.

At least ten counts were recorded for this clonotype. This chain joins TRBV10-3 and TRBJ1-3; D gene unclear. The CDR3 length is 15 residues. V dropped 0 bases and J dropped 0 bases, with 6 bases sitting between them. In germline, CDR1 is ENHRY, CDR2 SYGVKD. In nucleotides, the CDR3 is TGTGCCATCAGTGAGTCACTAAACTCTGGAAACACCATATATTTT. Translation: CAISESLNSGNTIYF.

Worth noting for this clonotype: A much larger clone is a single base away; this may be a read error. The chain employs TRBV2 and TRBJ2-2, with 9 bases fitting TRBD2. Germline lookup yields CDR1 SNHLY and CDR2 FYNNEI. The CDR3 spans 17 residues. CDR3 coding DNA: TGTGCCAGCAGTGGATGGGCGGGAGGGCCCGGTAACGGGGAGCCGTTTTTT. Its protein is CASSGWAGGPGNGEPFF.

This clonotype was detected ten times or more. The rearrangement joins TRBV28 to TRBJ2-2; 9 nucleotides match TRBD1. Looked up from germline, CDR1 is MDHEN and CDR2 is SYDVKM. The V and J ends lost 5 bases and 3 bases, in that order; junction bases with no gene match: 1. There are 14 residues in the CDR3. In DNA form, the CDR3 reads TGTGCCAGCAGTGACAGGGGGGACACCGGGGAGCTGTTTTTT. As protein: CASSDRGDTGELFF. Drawing the rest from reference TRBV28 and TRBJ2-2, the complete variable domain is DVKVTQSSRYLVKRTGEKVFLECVQDMDHENMFWYRQDPGLGLRLIYFSYDVKMKEKGDIPEGYSVSREKKERFSLILESASTNQTSMYLCASSDRGDTGELFFGEGSRLTVL.

The table lists this clonotype with many counts. CDR3 coding DNA: TGTGCCAGCAGCTCCCAACAGGGATACGAGCAGTACTTC. This codes for CASSSQQGYEQYF. The V call is TRBV7-3, the J call TRBJ2-7; maybe TRBD1 (6 bases). The germline V gene encodes CDR1 SGHTA and CDR2 FQGTGA. This CDR3 is 13 amino acids long. The V end lost 4 bases, the J end lost 4 bases, and 11 bases lay between the germline ends. Based on the CDR3 plus reference TRBV7-3 and TRBJ2-7, the full variable domain is GAGVSQTPSNKVTEKGKYVELRCDPISGHTALYWYRQSLGQGPEFLIYFQGTGAADDSGLPNDRFFAVRPEGSVSTLKIQRTERGDSAVYLCASSSQQGYEQYFGPGTRLTVT.

The chain recombines TRBV5-1 with TRBJ2-4; D is possibly TRBD1 or TRBD2 (5 bases each). The germline V gene encodes CDR1 SGHRS and CDR2 YFSETQ. The CDR3 consists of 14 residues. V was trimmed by 5 bases and J by 1 base, leaving 10 bases between them. The CDR3 DNA reads as TGCGCCAGCAGTCCCGGGACCGCCAAAAACATTCAGTACTTC. Translation: CASSPGTAKNIQYF.

The rearrangement joins TRBV30 to TRBJ1-1; D not resolved. Trimming removed 1 base at V and 10 bases at J, with 13 bases between. Germline V gene sequence: CDR1 GTSNPN, CDR2 SVGIG (reference sequence). The CDR3 sequence is 12 residues long. CDR3 bases: TGTGCCTGGAGTGAGACAAAATCTGTAGCTTTCTTT. This gives the protein CAWSETKSVAFF.

This clonotype was seen a handful of times. The gene calls are TRBV29-1 and TRBJ2-7, with 10 bases that match TRBD2. The V and J ends lost 3 bases and 7 bases, in that order; junction bases with no gene match: 9. The length of the CDR3 is 14 residues. Germline loops: CDR1 SQVTM, CDR2 ANQGSEA. The CDR3 nucleotides read TGCAGCGTTGACAGCAGACTAGCGGGCCAAGAGCAGTACTTC. Translation gives CSVDSRLAGQEQYF.

This clonotype was counted at least ten times. The chain links TRBV12-3 or TRBV12-4 to TRBJ1-5; D call uncertain. The CDR3 covers 16 residues. Deletions cut 1 base from V and 2 bases from J, with 12 bases between. The CDR3 region is CASSLVAGRGNQPQHF. In DNA form, the CDR3 reads TGTGCCAGCAGTTTAGTAGCAGGTAGGGGCAATCAGCCCCAGCATTTT.